This TCR beta chain was sequenced for a study of T cell responses to AZD1222 COVID-19 vaccine. As to this clone: Its target is not known.

Pooled samples include second doses given at about 4 or 12 weeks. The CDR3 is 13 amino acids. CDR1 is MGHRA and CDR2 is YSYEKL in the germline V gene. V was clipped by 3 bases and J by 7 bases, with 12 bases between them. Study outcomes and limitations: Spike-specific TCR breadth and depth were elevated following two AZD1222 doses. Spike-spanning, vaccine-associated CD4 TCRs were dominant at 160-218 and 743-854. Seropositive status at baseline applied to only six AZD1222 recipients.

The assay was immunoSEQ multiplex PCR, and TCRdb's table has in-frame clones only and misses some. Of about 120,000 clones listed, around 92% are singletons. The sequencing used peripheral blood, collected 28 days after the second AZD1222 dose. The genes are TRBV4-1 and TRBJ1-1; D call uncertain. The source of this sequence is an adult who received the AZD1222 COVID-19 vaccine. The CDR3 DNA reads TGCGCCAGCAGCCAGGTTCATTATGGTGAAGCTTTCTTT. Protein product: CASSQVHYGEAFF.